The 31 T cell receptor beta chains in this list originate from one sample, sequenced in a study of beta chain features in type 1 diabetes. Since all of the isolated RNA was reverse transcribed, expressed TCRB transcripts were what got sequenced. The table came from immunoSEQ multiplex PCR; TCRdb's copy has only in-frame clones and leaves some out. The sample has over 500,000 clones; roughly a sixth are singletons. Sequencing used naive CD4+ T cells from blood. These receptors were collected from a man aged 18 to 29 in good health.

The V call is TRBV7-2, the J call TRBJ2-5, with unresolved D. CDR1 SGHTA and CDR2 FQGNSA come from the germline V gene. The CDR3 has 15 amino acids. V lost 2 bases, J lost 6 bases, and 16 bases lay in between. The CDR3 nucleotides read TGTGCCAGCAGCTTAAATTGGGCTAGTACGAAGACCCAGTACTTC. Translation gives CASSLNWASTKTQYF.

This clone was seen a few times. The chain combines TRBV29-1 with TRBJ2-3; possibly TRBD1 or TRBD2 for D (6 bases each). From germline, CDR1 is SQVTM and CDR2 ANQGSEA. The CDR3 is 15 amino acids. Trimming removed 8 bases at V and 1 base at J, with 19 bases between. This chain's CDR3 is CSSARGGMGTDTQYF. In nucleotides, the CDR3 is TGCAGCTCCGCCCGAGGGGGGATGGGCACAGATACGCAGTATTTT.

This chain uses TRBV15 with TRBJ2-1, with D perhaps TRBD1 or TRBD2 (5 bases each). CDR3 length equals 14 residues. Trimming left V 1 base short and J 10 bases short, with 14 bases between. Germline V gene sequence: CDR1 LNHNV, CDR2 YYDKDF (reference sequence). The CDR3 spells CATSRGGTGREQFF. As DNA, the CDR3 is TGTGCCACCAGCAGAGGGGGAACGGGGCGGGAGCAGTTCTTC. Supplemented by reference TRBV15 and TRBJ2-1, the full variable domain reads DAMVIQNPRYQVTQFGKPVTLSCSQTLNHNVMYWYQQKSSQAPKLLFHYYDKDFNNEADTPDNFQSRRPNTSFCFLDIRSPGLGDTAMYLCATSRGGTGREQFFGPGTRLTVL.

A word on this clone: Other DNA variants within this sample encode the same CDR3. The chain uses TRBV7-8 and TRBJ2-3, with TRBD2 as a possible D gene (6 bases). This CDR3 comprises 13 residues. Germline-derived CDR1 and CDR2 are SGHVS and FQNEAQ. Trimming pared 1 base from V and 4 bases from J, leaving 6 bases between. The CDR3 protein is CASSLGGADTQYF. The CDR3 bases are TGTGCCAGCAGCTTAGGCGGGGCAGATACGCAGTATTTT.

The chain carries TRBV4-2 and TRBJ1-6; 10 bases align to TRBD1. Germline CDR1 LGHNA, CDR2 YNFKEQ. This CDR3 has 15 amino acids. J lost 8 bases, V lost 4 bases, and 5 bases had no gene match. The CDR3 loop is CASSRETGGDSPLHF. CDR3 in DNA: TGTGCCAGCAGCCGAGAGACAGGGGGCGATTCACCCCTCCACTTT.

Written as DNA, the CDR3 is TGTGCCAGCAGCCAAGATCTTGCAGTTTCTAACTATGGCTACACCTTC. It codes for CASSQDLAVSNYGYTF. The chain uses TRBV4-2 and TRBJ1-2; D is unresolved. Germline V gene lookup returns CDR1 LGHNA and CDR2 YNFKEQ. Trimming left V 0 bases short and J 0 bases short, with 11 bases between. This CDR3 has 16 amino acids.

This clone has just a few counts. This chain connects TRBV7-2 to TRBJ2-2; TRBD2 is a possible D gene (5 bases). Germline loops: CDR1 SGHTA, CDR2 FQGNSA. V was shortened by 4 bases and J by 6 bases, with 15 bases between the two germline ends. This CDR3 comprises 15 residues. This CDR3 is CASSSRLGVAGELFF. CDR3 DNA: TGTGCCAGCAGCTCTCGGCTCGGGGTCGCCGGGGAGCTGTTTTTT.

This clone appeared many times. The V call is TRBV13, the J call TRBJ1-3, with 7 bases fitting TRBD1. Trimming removed 6 bases from V and 0 bases from J; junction bases left unmatched: 5. The CDR3 is 15 amino acids. Germline CDR1 is PRHDT and CDR2 is FYEKMQ (reference sequence). The CDR3 region has the DNA TGTGCCAGCAGTCGACAGGGCCACTCTGGAAACACCATATATTTT. This sequence encodes CASSRQGHSGNTIYF.

V gene TRBV5-1 combines with J gene TRBJ2-3; no clear D gene. The CDR3 loop spans 12 amino acids. V gave up 0 bases and J gave up 5 bases, with 4 bases separating them. Germline assignment: CDR1 SGHRS and CDR2 YFSETQ. The CDR3 DNA reads as TGCGCCAGCAGCTTGGCTATAGATACGCAGTATTTT. Protein sequence: CASSLAIDTQYF.

The V and J genes are TRBV4-1 and TRBJ1-3; 9 bases are shared with TRBD1. Germline trimming cut 1 base from V and 6 bases from J; bases unmatched to any gene: 7. CDR3 length equals 16 residues. Germline V gives CDR1 MGHRA, CDR2 YSYEKL. The CDR3 spells CASSQARGDRANTIYF. CDR3 bases: TGCGCCAGCAGCCAAGCTAGGGGGGACAGGGCAAACACCATATATTTT.

The chain couples TRBV18 to TRBJ2-4; D may match TRBD1 or TRBD2 (5 bases each). The CDR3 spans 14 residues. Per germline, CDR1 KGHSH and CDR2 LQKENI. V was cut by 4 bases and J by 5 bases, with 12 bases left in between. The CDR3 reads CASSRAEGQNIQYF. The CDR3 DNA reads as TGTGCCAGCTCACGGGCTGAGGGGCAAAACATTCAGTACTTC.

This clone was observed a few times. J is TRBJ1-6 and V is TRBV7-2, with 9 nucleotides matching TRBD1. With 4 bases clipped from V and 11 bases from J, the junction kept 9 bases outside the gene matches. CDR1 is SGHTA and CDR2 is FQGNSA in the germline V gene. CDR3 size: 15 residues. CDR3 bases: TGTGCCAGCAGCTGGACCGGGACAGGGATTACACCCCTCCACTTT. Translation gives CASSWTGTGITPLHF.

The V call is TRBV5-1, the J call TRBJ2-1; TRBD2 matches at 7 bases. With 6 bases clipped from V and 4 bases from J, the junction kept 10 bases outside the gene matches. The CDR3 loop spans 15 amino acids. The germline V gene has CDR1 SGHRS and CDR2 YFSETQ. CDR3 protein: CASTWRLADYNEQFF. CDR3 DNA: TGCGCCAGCACCTGGAGGCTAGCGGATTACAATGAGCAGTTCTTC.

This chain joins TRBV5-1 and TRBJ2-3; no definite D call. This CDR3 spans 13 amino acids. Trimming took 0 bases from V and 4 from J, leaving 6 bases between them. From germline, CDR1 is SGHRS and CDR2 YFSETQ. Here the CDR3 DNA reads TGCGCCAGCAGCTTGGAGTGGGCAGATACGCAGTATTTT. It codes for CASSLEWADTQYF.

This clone was recorded a few times. This CDR3 reads CASNLRGARGGYTF. The CDR3 DNA follows: TGTGCCAGCAACCTACGGGGCGCCAGGGGCGGCTACACCTTC. The rearrangement uses TRBV6-5 and TRBJ1-2, with D possibly matching TRBD1 (6 bases). Deletions cut 7 bases from V and 8 bases from J, with 20 bases between. Germline assignment: CDR1 MNHEY and CDR2 SVGAGI. The CDR3 covers 14 residues.

This clone occurred a few times. This chain connects TRBV29-1 to TRBJ2-1, with D unresolved. V was trimmed by 4 bases and J by 6 bases, leaving 13 bases between them. CDR3 size: 13 residues. Looked up from germline, CDR1 is SQVTM and CDR2 is ANQGSEA. CDR3 protein: CSVGPTRANEQFF. The CDR3 bases are TGCAGCGTTGGTCCTACAAGGGCCAATGAGCAGTTCTTC.

This chain links TRBV4-2 with TRBJ2-5; either TRBD1 or TRBD2 may fit D (5 bases each). Germline CDR1 is LGHNA and CDR2 is YNFKEQ. The CDR3 is 21 amino acids. V gave up 0 bases and J gave up 0 bases, with 26 bases separating them. DNA for the CDR3: TGTGCCAGCAGCCAAGAATCTCGTAGGGGCACGGCAGGAGGTTACCAAGAGACCCAGTACTTC. Its protein product is CASSQESRRGTAGGYQETQYF.

The chain is built from TRBV5-6 and TRBJ2-7; 9 positions match TRBD1. After removal of 0 bases from V and 3 bases from J, the junction contained 7 bases not matched to a gene. The CDR3 is made up of 16 amino acids. CDR1 and CDR2 from the germline V gene are SGHDT and YYEEEE. CDR3 in amino acids: CASSLGGTGFNYEQYF. The CDR3 DNA sequence: TGTGCCAGCAGCTTGGGCGGGACAGGGTTCAACTACGAGCAGTACTTC.

This clone was counted a few times. The CDR3 loop is CSGVVGERYRYNEQFF. CDR3 DNA sequence: TGCAGCGGCGTCGTTGGTGAGAGGTACCGGTACAATGAGCAGTTCTTC. The rearrangement joins TRBV29-1 to TRBJ2-1; D gene uncertain. Between the trimmed V and J ends, which lost 7 bases and 4 bases, there was a span of 23 bases. Germline loops: CDR1 SQVTM, CDR2 ANQGSEA. The CDR3 totals 16 residues.

This clone was seen a few times. The rearrangement joins TRBV9 to TRBJ2-2; TRBD1 matches 7 bases. Per the germline V gene, CDR1 is SGDLS and CDR2 is YYNGEE. With V trimmed by 5 bases and J by 4 bases, 11 bases remained unmatched. CDR3 size: 16 residues. CDR3 nucleotides: TGTGCCAGCAGACACTCAGACAGGGCGGGCACCGGGGAGCTGTTTTTT. Amino acid sequence: CASRHSDRAGTGELFF.

The chain joins TRBV5-4 to TRBJ1-6; no firm D call. V lost 4 bases and J lost 5, with 13 bases in between. This CDR3 has 15 residues. Germline CDR1 reads SGHNT; CDR2 reads YYREEE (reference sequence). CDR3 sequence (DNA): TGTGCCAGCAGCGGCCACCCGGTGAATAATTCACCCCTCCACTTT. Translation: CASSGHPVNNSPLHF.

This clone was recorded a few times. Here the CDR3 reads CASSKTRHQGGGRPFPEQFF. CDR3 DNA sequence: TGTGCCAGCAGCAAAACGCGCCACCAGGGCGGGGGCCGGCCTTTTCCCGAGCAGTTCTTC. The chain links TRBV21-1 to TRBJ2-1; the table's D call, TRBD2, has no DNA check behind it. TRBV21-1 constitutes a pseudogene. CDR3 length equals 20 residues.

This clone occurred once. The chain uses TRBV6-6 and TRBJ2-7, with 7 bases lining up with TRBD1. The germline CDR1 and CDR2 sequences are MNHNY and SVGAGI (reference sequence). The CDR3 is 16 amino acids. V lost 3 bases to trimming and J lost 1 base; unmatched junction nucleotides: 9. CDR3 sequence reads: CASSYYRGTPSYEQYF. CDR3 DNA: TGTGCCAGCAGTTATTACAGGGGAACCCCATCCTACGAGCAGTACTTC.

This clone occurred a few times. This chain joins TRBV7-2 and TRBJ1-5, with 9 bases matching TRBD1. Germline V gene data show CDR1 as SGHTA and CDR2 as FQGNSA. The CDR3 is made up of 14 amino acids. The trim removed 5 bases at V and 3 bases at J, leaving 2 bases unmatched. The CDR3, as DNA: TGTGCCAGCAGCCGGGACAGGGACAATCAGCCCCAGCATTTT. Its protein is CASSRDRDNQPQHF.

This clone was seen more than once but under ten times. The chain uses TRBV7-9 and TRBJ1-4; TRBD1 is a possible D gene (6 bases). Trimming cost V 5 bases and J 5 bases, with 15 bases left between them. The germline gives CDR1 SEHNR, CDR2 FQNEAQ (reference sequence). The CDR3 is 15 amino acids. The DNA of the CDR3 is TGTGCCAGCAGCCCTCAGACAGGAATAAATGAAAAACTGTTTTTT. As protein: CASSPQTGINEKLFF.

The chain is built from TRBV5-5 and TRBJ2-3, with 7 bases matching TRBD1. CDR1 and CDR2 (germline): SGHKS, YYEKEE (reference sequence). Losses at the gene ends were 5 bases for V and 4 bases for J; bases not matched to a gene: 13. CDR3 length equals 16 residues. CDR3 DNA sequence: TGTGCCAGCAGAGTTGTCCGGGACAGTAGTTCAGATACGCAGTATTTT. The encoded protein is CASRVVRDSSSDTQYF.

The chain joins TRBV9 to TRBJ2-1; perhaps TRBD2 as D (6 bases). The CDR3 extends over 16 amino acids. Germline V gene sequence: CDR1 SGDLS, CDR2 YYNGEE. The ends were cut back, 0 bases at V and 7 bases at J, with 17 bases in the middle. CDR3 nucleotides: TGTGCCAGCAGCGTAGTGGGTTGGCGGGCGGGGAATGAGCAGTTCTTC. Translation gives CASSVVGWRAGNEQFF. Together with reference TRBV9 and TRBJ2-1, the CDR3 gives the full variable domain: DSGVTQTPKHLITATGQRVTLRCSPRSGDLSVYWYQQSLDQGLQFLIQYYNGEERAKGNILERFSAQQFPDLHSELNLSSLELGDSALYFCASSVVGWRAGNEQFFGPGTRLTVL.

The chain links TRBV19 to TRBJ2-7, with 12 bases identical to TRBD1. The CDR3 is 16 residues long. Germline V gene lookup returns CDR1 LNHDA and CDR2 SQIVND (reference sequence). The V and J ends lost 5 bases and 4 bases, in that order; junction bases with no gene match: 9. This CDR3 is CASSSPGQGAGYEQYF. The CDR3 region has the DNA TGTGCCAGTAGTTCACCGGGACAGGGGGCTGGGTACGAGCAGTACTTC.

This clone was seen a few times. The J gene is TRBJ2-1, the V gene TRBV10-3; TRBD1 or TRBD2 may be the D gene (7 bases each). V shed 8 bases and J shed 5 bases, with 22 bases lying between them. This CDR3 comprises 16 residues. Looked up from germline, CDR1 is ENHRY and CDR2 is SYGVKD. The CDR3 here is CAISPTRGRADNEQFF. CDR3 bases: TGTGCCATCTCCCCTACCAGGGGGAGGGCCGACAATGAGCAGTTCTTC.

The chain recombines TRBV29-1 with TRBJ2-6; TRBD1 matches at 7 bases. CDR1 SQVTM and CDR2 ANQGSEA come from the germline V gene. The CDR3 has 17 amino acids. J was trimmed by 4 bases and V by 4 bases; bases with no gene match: 13. The CDR3 is CSVGKAARGQGANVLTF. In DNA, the CDR3 is TGCAGCGTTGGTAAGGCCGCGAGGGGGCAAGGGGCCAACGTCCTGACTTTC.

The sample holds one count of this clone. J is TRBJ1-1 and V is TRBV19; 9 bases agree with TRBD1. The CDR3 extends over 15 amino acids. Losses at the gene ends were 2 bases for V and 5 bases for J; bases not matched to a gene: 6. Germline values: CDR1 LNHDA, CDR2 SQIVND (reference sequence). CDR3 nucleotide sequence: TGTGCCAGTAGTATAAAGGGACAGGGTTCAACTGAAGCTTTCTTT. Amino acid sequence: CASSIKGQGSTEAFF.